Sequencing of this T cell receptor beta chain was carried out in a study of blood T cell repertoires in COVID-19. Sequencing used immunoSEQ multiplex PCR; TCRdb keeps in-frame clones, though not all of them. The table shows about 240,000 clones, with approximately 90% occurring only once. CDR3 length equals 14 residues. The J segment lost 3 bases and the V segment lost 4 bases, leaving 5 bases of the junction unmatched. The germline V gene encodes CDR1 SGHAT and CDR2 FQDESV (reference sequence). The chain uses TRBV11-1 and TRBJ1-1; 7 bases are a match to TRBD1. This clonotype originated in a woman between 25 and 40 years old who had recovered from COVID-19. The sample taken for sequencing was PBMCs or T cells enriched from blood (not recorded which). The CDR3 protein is CASSSRQGYTEAFF. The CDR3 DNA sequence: TGTGCCAGCAGCTCCCGACAGGGATACACTGAAGCTTTCTTT.